Listed below are T cell receptor beta chains from one sample, sequenced in a study of T cells after yellow fever vaccination. MiXCR was run by TCRdb on the 5' RACE reads, yielding one entry per CDR3 protein. The profile shows about 500,000 distinct CDR3 sequences, less than 20% of them singletons. The sequencing here drew on PBMCs, taken less than 6 days after the first yellow fever vaccination. These receptor sequences come from a man aged 18 to 35 who received the YFV17D yellow fever vaccine. The CDR3 runs from the conserved cysteine through the conserved F or W. The D gene is left open where the match is weak. A row's size may be missing; if present it is once, few, many or a size class.

V gene	J gene	D gene	clone size	CDR3 protein	CDR3 DNA
TRBV6-1	TRBJ2-5	TRBD2	many	CASRDSGGQRETQYF	TGTGCCAGCAGGGATAGCGGGGGACAACGAGAGACCCAGTACTTC
TRBV19	TRBJ1-1	TRBD1	-	CASSTTGAGTEAFF	TGTGCCAGTAGTACCACAGGGGCGGGGACTGAAGCTTTCTTT
TRBV12-3/TRBV12-4	TRBJ2-7	-	few	CASSSPTYSDFYEQYF	TGTGCCAGCAGTTCACCGACGTATTCCGACTTCTACGAGCAGTACTTC
TRBV6-1	TRBJ2-7	-	-	CASSRVAVYEQYF	TGTGCCAGCAGCCGGGTGGCGGTGTACGAGCAGTACTTC
TRBV5-4	TRBJ2-2	TRBD2	-	CASSLGLAGDFGELFF	TGTGCCAGCAGCTTGGGTCTAGCGGGAGACTTCGGGGAGCTGTTTTTT
TRBV28	TRBJ1-5	-	-	CASWLRDSNQPQHF	TGTGCCAGCTGGTTACGGGATAGCAATCAGCCCCAGCATTTT
TRBV5-1	TRBJ2-3	-	-	CASSLANGPSTDTQYF	TGCGCCAGCAGCTTGGCCAACGGCCCTAGCACAGATACGCAGTATTTT
TRBV6-5	TRBJ2-2	-	-	CASSYSGGRGPRELFF	TGTGCCAGCAGTTACTCGGGAGGTAGGGGACCACGGGAGCTGTTTTTT
TRBV6-2/TRBV6-3	TRBJ2-3	-	-	CASSYSIMPSTSTDTQYF	TGTGCCAGCAGTTACTCGATCATGCCTTCCACTAGCACAGATACGCAGTATTTT
TRBV4-1	TRBJ2-1	-	-	CASSQAGMGLAYNEQFF	TGCGCCAGCAGCCAAGCCGGGATGGGGCTTGCCTACAATGAGCAGTTCTTC